Listed below are T cell receptor beta chains from one sample, sequenced in a study of beta chain features in type 1 diabetes. Sequencing was performed with immunoSEQ multiplex PCR; in TCRdb, only in-frame clones are kept and a portion is missing. The table has fewer than 300,000 clones, around 21% seen once. The material sequenced was naive CD4+ T cells from blood. These receptors originate from a middle-aged woman with type 1 diabetes. Both conserved end residues are part of each CDR3. D genes are given only for firm matches. Not all rows give a size; the values are once, few, many and, for expanded clones, a class.

TRBJ1-5 | few | TRBV18 | . | TGTGCCAGCTCACCCACTTGGGGGGATCAGCCCCAGCATTTT | CASSPTWGDQPQHF
TRBJ2-7 | . | TRBV30 | . | TGTGTCTTAGCCGTTGCGGGCGCCCACGAGCAGTACTTC | CVLAVAGAHEQYF
TRBJ1-2 | few | TRBV28 | . | TGTGCCAGCAGTTTGGCGGGGTTAGCTAACTATGGCTACACCTTC | CASSLAGLANYGYTF
TRBJ2-7 | few | TRBV30 | TRBD2 | TGTGCCTGGATGGTCAAGAGGAAACTAGCGAGGCACGAGCAGTACTTC | CAWMVKRKLARHEQYF
TRBJ2-3 | few | TRBV7-9 | . | TGTGCCAGCAGCCGCCAGGCCACAGATACGCAGTATTTT | CASSRQATDTQYF
TRBJ2-7 | few | TRBV29-1 | TRBD2 | TGCAGCGTTGCCGGGACTAGCGGATACTACGAGCAGTACTTC | CSVAGTSGYYEQYF
TRBJ1-2 | . | TRBV11-2 | TRBD1 | TGTGCCAGCAGAAAACAGGGGAACTATGGCTACACCTTC | CASRKQGNYGYTF
TRBJ2-1 | few | TRBV5-1 | TRBD2 | TGCGCCAGCAGCTCCGGGACTAGCGGCTACAATGAGCAGTTCTTC | CASSSGTSGYNEQFF
TRBJ2-5 | few | TRBV27 | . | TGTGCCAGCAGTTTGGGGGGGGGCTTAGAGACCCAGTACTTC | CASSLGGGLETQYF
TRBJ2-7 | . | TRBV7-2 | . | TGTGCCAGCAGTCCAGGCCCTCACGACAGGGGAGGGTACGAGCAGTACTTC | CASSPGPHDRGGYEQYF
TRBJ2-5 | . | TRBV5-1 | TRBD1 | TGCGCCAGCAGCCCGGGACAGTCGGTAGAGACCCAGTACTTC | CASSPGQSVETQYF
TRBJ1-1 | . | TRBV2 | . | TGTGCCAGCATTGGGGTGACGGGATCGGGGAAAGCTTTCTTT | CASIGVTGSGKAFF
TRBJ1-5 | . | TRBV30 | TRBD1 | TGTGCCTGGGGGGGACAGACAAATCAGCCCCAGCATTTT | CAWGGQTNQPQHF
TRBJ1-5 | . | TRBV6-5 | . | TGTGCCAGCATCCCACCGGGACACGGGGCCGAACCGCATTTT | CASIPPGHGAEPHF
TRBJ2-7 | few | TRBV4-2 | . | TGTGCCAGCAGCCAAGAACACTCGAGCGGGCTTTACGAGCAGTACTTC | CASSQEHSSGLYEQYF
TRBJ2-1 | . | TRBV4-3 | TRBD2 | TGCGCCAGCAGCCAAGATCTGGCGGGAGAGTACAATGAGCAGTTCTTC | CASSQDLAGEYNEQFF
TRBJ1-5 | . | TRBV28 | . | TGTGCCAGCAGTCCACATGGGAGGGAGCCCCAGCATTTT | CASSPHGREPQHF
TRBJ1-1 | few | TRBV5-4 | TRBD1 | TGTGCCAGCAGCTTGCCGACAGGGACCACTGAAGCTTTCTTT | CASSLPTGTTEAFF
TRBJ1-1 | few | TRBV6-6 | . | TGTGCCAGCAGCCGTGGGGCGAACACTGAAGCTTTCTTT | CASSRGANTEAFF
TRBJ2-3 | . | TRBV29-1 | TRBD1 | TGCAGCGTGGGACAGGGGGCAAACACAGATACGCAGTATTTT | CSVGQGANTDTQYF
TRBJ2-5 | . | TRBV7-9 | . | TGTGCCAGCAGCTCGGCAGGGCAAGAGACCCAGTACTTC | CASSSAGQETQYF
TRBJ1-1 | . | TRBV29-1 | . | TGCAGCGTTATACACAGGGTGAACACTGAAGCTTTCTTT | CSVIHRVNTEAFF
TRBJ1-1 | . | TRBV29-1 | . | TGCAGCGTTGAGGCTACAGTCGAAGCTTTCTTT | CSVEATVEAFF
TRBJ2-7 | . | TRBV28 | TRBD2 | TGTGCCAGCAGGGAACCTAGCGGTTCCTACGAGCAGTACTTC | CASREPSGSYEQYF
TRBJ2-7 | . | TRBV28 | TRBD1 | TGTGCCAGCTCTACAGGGGGAAGGTCCTACGAGCAGTACTTC | CASSTGGRSYEQYF
TRBJ2-6 | . | TRBV27 | TRBD1 | TGTGCCAGCAGTCCTCCGGGACAGGGATTTCTACCCTCTGGGGCCAACGTCCTGACTTTC | CASSPPGQGFLPSGANVLTF
TRBJ2-1 | . | TRBV4-3 | . | TGCGCCAGCAGCTCCTGGACTCCGCGCACTGAGCAGTTCTTC | CASSSWTPRTEQFF
TRBJ2-5 | . | TRBV30 | . | TGTGCCTGGACCGGGAGCGGTCCAGAGACCCAGTACTTC | CAWTGSGPETQYF
TRBJ2-3 | . | TRBV4-1 | . | TGCGCCAGCAGCCAAGCGCGAGCGGATACAGATACGCAGTATTTT | CASSQARADTDTQYF
TRBJ1-4 | . | TRBV16 | TRBD1 | TGTGCCAGCAGCAGGACAGGGGTTTACGAAAAACTGTTTTTT | CASSRTGVYEKLFF
TRBJ2-5 | . | TRBV19 | TRBD1 | TGTGCCACAAGGGACAGCCAAGAGACCCAGTACTTC | CATRDSQETQYF
TRBJ2-4 | . | TRBV29-1 | TRBD2 | TGCAGCGTTGGACTAGCGGGAGTGAACATTCAGTACTTC | CSVGLAGVNIQYF
TRBJ2-1 | . | TRBV5-4 | TRBD1 | TGTGCCAGCAGTCTACCGGGACAGGGCTTTAATGAGCAGTTCTTC | CASSLPGQGFNEQFF
TRBJ1-5 | . | TRBV19 | TRBD1 | TGTGCCAGTAGTCCGACAGGGAGGAACCAGCCCCAGCATTTT | CASSPTGRNQPQHF
TRBJ2-1 | few | TRBV18 | TRBD2 | TGTGCCAGCTCACCACTCACTAGCGGTAGCTCCTACAATGAGCAGTTCTTC | CASSPLTSGSSYNEQFF
TRBJ1-2 | . | TRBV18 | . | TGTGCCAGCTCACCCTTGGCGGAAACCTATGGCTACACCTTC | CASSPLAETYGYTF
TRBJ1-5 | . | TRBV27 | . | TGTGCCAGCAGTTTGGGGGGAGGAAGGAATCAGCCCCAGCATTTT | CASSLGGGRNQPQHF
TRBJ2-7 | few | TRBV10-3 | . | TGTGCCATCAGGGCGGGGACAGCCTCCTACGAGCAGTACTTC | CAIRAGTASYEQYF
TRBJ2-1 | . | TRBV30 | . | TGTGCCTGGAGTGTAGGGCGGGTGTACAATGAGCAGTTCTTC | CAWSVGRVYNEQFF
TRBJ2-4 | few | TRBV7-9 | TRBD2 | TGTGCCAGCAGCCAATCGTGGACTAGCGGTTTAGCCAAAAACATTCAGTACTTC | CASSQSWTSGLAKNIQYF
TRBJ2-1 | . | TRBV6-5 | . | TGTGCCAGCGGTTCGGGGAAGGCTTACAATGAGCAGTTCTTC | CASGSGKAYNEQFF
TRBJ1-5 | . | TRBV30 | . | TGTGCCTGGAGTGTAACGGGGGGCGATCAGCCCCAGCATTTT | CAWSVTGGDQPQHF
TRBJ2-1 | few | TRBV2 | . | TGTGCCAGCAGTGGCGGCTCCTACAATGAGCAGTTCTTC | CASSGGSYNEQFF
TRBJ2-7 | few | TRBV7-2 | . | TGTGCCAGCAGCCCGTCCTCCTACGAGCAGTACTTC | CASSPSSYEQYF
TRBJ2-1 | . | TRBV1 | . | TGCACCAGCAGCCAAGATCTGAGGGACAATGAGCAGTTCTTC | CTSSQDLRDNEQFF
TRBJ2-5 | . | TRBV18 | TRBD2 | TGTGCCAGCTCACCACTGCAACTAGCGACGCAAGAGACCCAGTACTTC | CASSPLQLATQETQYF
TRBJ2-7 | once | TRBV7-2 | . | TGTGCCAGCAGCTCAGGGGAAGGACTCACCTTATACTTC | CASSSGEGLTLYF